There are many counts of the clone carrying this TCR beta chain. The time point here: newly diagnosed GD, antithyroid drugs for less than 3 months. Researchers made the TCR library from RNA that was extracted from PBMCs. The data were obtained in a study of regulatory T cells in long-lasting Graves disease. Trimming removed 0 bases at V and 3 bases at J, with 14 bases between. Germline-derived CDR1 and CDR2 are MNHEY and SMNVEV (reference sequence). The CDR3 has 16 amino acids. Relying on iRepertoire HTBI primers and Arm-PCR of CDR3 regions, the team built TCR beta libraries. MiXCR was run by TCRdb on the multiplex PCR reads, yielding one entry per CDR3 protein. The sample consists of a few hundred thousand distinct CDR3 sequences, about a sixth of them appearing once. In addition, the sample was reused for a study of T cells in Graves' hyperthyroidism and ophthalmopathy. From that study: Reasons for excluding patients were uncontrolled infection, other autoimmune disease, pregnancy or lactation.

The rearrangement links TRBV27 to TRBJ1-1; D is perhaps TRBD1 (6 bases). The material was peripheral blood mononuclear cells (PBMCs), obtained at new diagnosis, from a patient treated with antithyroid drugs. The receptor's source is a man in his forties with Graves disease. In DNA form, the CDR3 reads TGTGCCAGCAGTTTATCTAGGTACAGGGAGGACACTGAAGCTTTCTTT. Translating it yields CASSLSRYREDTEAFF.